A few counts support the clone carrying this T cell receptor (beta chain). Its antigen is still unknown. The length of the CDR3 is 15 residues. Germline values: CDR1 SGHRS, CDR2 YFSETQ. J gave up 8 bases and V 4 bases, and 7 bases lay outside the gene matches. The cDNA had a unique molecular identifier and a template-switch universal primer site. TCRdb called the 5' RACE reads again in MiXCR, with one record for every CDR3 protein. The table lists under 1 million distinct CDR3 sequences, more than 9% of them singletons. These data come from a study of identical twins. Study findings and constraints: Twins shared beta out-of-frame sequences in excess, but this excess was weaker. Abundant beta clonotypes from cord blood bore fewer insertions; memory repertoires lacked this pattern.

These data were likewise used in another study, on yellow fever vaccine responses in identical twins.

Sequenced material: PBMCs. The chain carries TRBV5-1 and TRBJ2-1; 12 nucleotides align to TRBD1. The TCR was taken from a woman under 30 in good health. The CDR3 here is CASSPGTGGLDEQFF. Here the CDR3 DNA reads TGCGCCAGCAGCCCCGGGACAGGGGGCTTGGATGAGCAGTTCTTC.